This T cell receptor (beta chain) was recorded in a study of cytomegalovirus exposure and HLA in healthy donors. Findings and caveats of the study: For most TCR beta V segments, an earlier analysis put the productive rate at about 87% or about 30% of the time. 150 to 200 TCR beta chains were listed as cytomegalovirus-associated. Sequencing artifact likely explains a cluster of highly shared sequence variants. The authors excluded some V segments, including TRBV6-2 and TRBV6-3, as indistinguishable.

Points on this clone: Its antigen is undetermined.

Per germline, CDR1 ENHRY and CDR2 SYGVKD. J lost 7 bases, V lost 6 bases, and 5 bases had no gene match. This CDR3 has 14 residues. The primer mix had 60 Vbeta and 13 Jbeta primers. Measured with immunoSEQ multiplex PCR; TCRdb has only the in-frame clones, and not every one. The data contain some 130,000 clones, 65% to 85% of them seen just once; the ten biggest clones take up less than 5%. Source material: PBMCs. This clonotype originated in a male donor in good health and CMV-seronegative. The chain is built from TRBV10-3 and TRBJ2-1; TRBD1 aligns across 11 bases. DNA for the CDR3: TGTGCCATCAGCGCCGGGACAGGGGGGAATGAGCAGTTCTTC. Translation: CAISAGTGGNEQFF.